Each of the 32 T cell receptor beta chains below was sequenced from the same sample in a study of post-analysis software for immune sequencing data. Findings and limits, study-wide: Compared with controls, patients had more of five TRBV segments, including TRBV5-6, TRBV5-1 and TRBV20-1.

Presence of unique molecular identifiers characterized the TCR beta cDNA libraries. TCRdb re-called the PCR reads through MiXCR, storing one row per CDR3 protein. The sample has 550,000 to 700,000 distinct CDR3 sequences; about 40% are singletons. No antigen has been identified for these receptors. Source material: blood. The receptors were gathered from a girl aged 10 to 17 with multiple sclerosis.

The chain joins TRBV5-1 to TRBJ2-7; 8 positions agree with TRBD1. This CDR3 comprises 12 residues. The V and J ends lost 7 bases and 3 bases, in that order; junction bases with no gene match: 3. Germline CDR1 and CDR2: SGHRS and YFSETQ. This chain's CDR3 is CASAGQGYEQYF. CDR3 coding DNA: TGCGCCAGCGCTGGACAGGGCTACGAGCAGTACTTC.

CDR3 DNA sequence: TGTGCCAGCAGCTTAAACGGGGAGGGGCGGCTGATGGGTGAGCAGTTCTTC. Protein product: CASSLNGEGRLMGEQFF. The chain links TRBV4-2 to TRBJ2-1; 7 nucleotides agree with TRBD2. Germline V gene sequence: CDR1 LGHNA, CDR2 YNFKEQ. V lost 5 bases to trimming and J lost 9 bases; unmatched junction nucleotides: 19. This CDR3 comprises 17 residues.

In this sample, this clonotype turned up a few times. The chain employs TRBV12-3 or TRBV12-4 and TRBJ2-6, with D unclear. The length of the CDR3 is 13 residues. Trimming stripped 10 bases from V and 4 bases from J, with 11 bases between. CDR3 DNA sequence: TGTGCCACTATCCAGGCAGGGGCCAACGTCCTGACTTTC. Protein sequence: CATIQAGANVLTF.

Only a few counts were recorded for this clonotype. The chain recombines TRBV12-3 or TRBV12-4 with TRBJ2-5, with 8 bases identical to TRBD1. The V gene end was trimmed by 3 bases and the J gene end by 6 bases; junction bases not matched to a gene: 6. There are 14 residues in the CDR3. The CDR3 DNA reads as TGTGCCAGCAGTTTCTCAGGGGGCGTCCAGACCCAGTACTTC. It specifies CASSFSGGVQTQYF.

There are a few counts of this clonotype. The V gene is TRBV20-1, the J gene TRBJ2-3; a weak D match, TRBD1 (6 bases). Germline CDR1 DFQATT, CDR2 SNEGSKA (reference sequence). V was trimmed by 6 bases and J by 5 bases, leaving 21 bases between them. The CDR3 runs 15 residues. The chain's CDR3 is CSANLGQSWVDTQYF. CDR3 nucleotides: TGCAGTGCAAACCTCGGACAGTCGTGGGTAGATACGCAGTATTTT.

The chain carries TRBV4-1 and TRBJ2-7; D is uncertain. The J call is in doubt because the DNA end fits TRBJ2-5 better. CDR3 size: 14 residues. Germline-derived CDR1 and CDR2 are MGHRA and YSYEKL. CDR3 bases: TGCGCCAGCAGCCACAGACCCGACCGAGGGACCCAGTACTTC. Protein sequence: CASSHRPDRGTQYF.

V usage is TRBV11-2 and J usage is TRBJ1-6; D might be TRBD1 (5 bases). Germline values: CDR1 SGHAT, CDR2 FQNNGV. V was shortened by 7 bases and J by 10 bases, with 11 bases between the two germline ends. The CDR3 loop spans 12 amino acids. CDR3 amino acids: CASKMGDSPLHF. For the CDR3, the DNA is TGTGCCAGCAAAATGGGGGACTCACCCCTCCACTTT.

The chain links TRBV4-1 to TRBJ2-3; weak D call: TRBD2 (6 bases). V lost 2 bases and J lost 6, with 15 bases in between. This CDR3 has 15 amino acids. Germline V gene data show CDR1 as MGHRA and CDR2 as YSYEKL. DNA of the CDR3: TGCGCCAGCAGCCAACGGAGGCGGGGTGTCGATACGCAGTATTTT. It encodes CASSQRRRGVDTQYF.

The rearrangement joins TRBV7-9 to TRBJ2-1; 15 bases fit TRBD2. Germline loops: CDR1 SEHNR, CDR2 FQNEAQ (reference sequence). J was trimmed by 3 bases and V by 0 bases; bases with no gene match: 3. This CDR3 is built from 18 residues. This chain's CDR3 is CASSLAGTSGRNYNEQFF. The DNA for the CDR3 is TGTGCCAGCAGCTTAGCGGGGACTAGCGGGAGGAACTACAATGAGCAGTTCTTC.

The J gene is TRBJ1-6, the V gene TRBV20-1, with D possibly TRBD1 on 5 matching bases. Germline V lookup: CDR1 DFQATT, CDR2 SNEGSKA (reference sequence). The V gene lost 2 bases and the J gene lost 0 bases, with 17 bases spanning the gap. The CDR3 runs to 18 residues. CDR3 bases: TGCAGTGCTAGACGTCGGGACTTGCCTAGCTCCTATAATTCACCCCTCCACTTT. It specifies CSARRRDLPSSYNSPLHF.

The chain has TRBV7-3 and TRBJ2-7; D not certain. The ends were cut back, 5 bases at V and 3 bases at J, with 11 bases in the middle. CDR1 and CDR2 from the germline V gene are SGHTA and FQGTGA. The CDR3 spans 13 residues. The chain's CDR3 is CASSPTYGYEQYF. The CDR3, as DNA: TGTGCCAGCAGCCCGACGTACGGCTACGAGCAGTACTTC.

Note on this clonotype: The CDR3 does not end in the conserved phenylalanine or tryptophan, so this is likely a read error. V gene TRBV20-1 combines with J gene TRBJ2-2; 10 nucleotides agree with TRBD2. The CDR3 runs 15 residues. The germline V gene encodes CDR1 DFQATT and CDR2 SNEGSKA (reference sequence). The CDR3 spells CSARGLAGDAGELFV. Here the CDR3 DNA reads TGCAGTGCGAGAGGCCTAGCGGGGGACGCCGGGGAGCTGTTTGTT.

The CDR3 nucleotides read TGTGCCAGCAGCTGGAACAGGGGTCTGATTGTTCACGGGGAGCTGTTTTTT. Translation gives CASSWNRGLIVHGELFF. The chain carries TRBV7-9 and TRBJ2-2; 7 nucleotides match TRBD1. The CDR3 contains 17 residues. Germline-derived CDR1 and CDR2 are SEHNR and FQNEAQ (reference sequence). Trimming at V came to 4 bases and at J to 7 bases, leaving 15 bases not matched to a gene.

In this sample, this clonotype turned up a few times. The chain employs TRBV5-1 and TRBJ2-1; 10 positions agree with TRBD2. Per germline, CDR1 SGHRS and CDR2 YFSETQ. V lost 0 bases to trimming and J lost 2 bases; unmatched junction nucleotides: 2. The CDR3 spans 16 residues. The CDR3 DNA sequence: TGCGCCAGCAGCTTGGTTAGCGGGGGGCCCTACAATGAGCAGTTCTTC. Protein sequence: CASSLVSGGPYNEQFF.

The CDR3 region is CASSVEVTGTGELFF. DNA of the CDR3: TGTGCCAGCAGCGTAGAGGTGACAGGGACCGGGGAGCTGTTTTTT. This rearrangement joins TRBV9 to TRBJ2-2, with 7 bases lining up with TRBD1. The CDR3 is 15 residues long. V shed 0 bases and J 5 bases; nucleotides not matched to a gene: 4. Germline V gene sequence: CDR1 SGDLS, CDR2 YYNGEE.

This chain uses TRBV5-5 with TRBJ2-4, with a weak D call TRBD2 (5 bases). Trimming removed 4 bases from V and 6 bases from J, with 14 bases in between. Looked up from germline, CDR1 is SGHKS and CDR2 is YYEKEE (reference sequence). The length of the CDR3 is 14 residues. CDR3 in amino acids: CASSVGEGRNIQYF. The CDR3 DNA sequence: TGTGCCAGCAGCGTCGGTGAGGGAAGAAACATTCAGTACTTC.

This chain connects TRBV7-8 to TRBJ2-3, with 11 nucleotides matching TRBD2. There are 17 residues in the CDR3. With V trimmed by 5 bases and J by 2 bases, 9 bases remained unmatched. Germline values: CDR1 SGHVS, CDR2 FQNEAQ. The CDR3: CASSLGTSGEITDTQYF. CDR3 coding DNA: TGTGCCAGCAGCCTTGGGACTAGCGGAGAGATCACAGATACGCAGTATTTT.

The rearrangement joins TRBV4-1 to TRBJ2-5, with 14 positions matching TRBD2. Germline V gene data show CDR1 as MGHRA and CDR2 as YSYEKL. The length of the CDR3 is 17 residues. V shed 1 base, J shed 5 bases, and the junction held 6 bases outside the gene matches. In nucleotides, the CDR3 is TGCGCCAGCAGCCAAGGACTAGCGGGGGGGCCGAGGGAGACCCAGTACTTC. Translation: CASSQGLAGGPRETQYF.

This sequence joins TRBV29-1 and TRBJ2-3; unclear D gene. Trimming removed 5 bases at V and 2 bases at J, with 8 bases between. The length of the CDR3 is 12 residues. CDR1 SQVTM and CDR2 ANQGSEA come from the germline V gene. The CDR3 spells CSVYVTTDTQYF. CDR3 coding DNA: TGCAGCGTTTATGTTACCACAGATACGCAGTATTTT.

This clonotype was recorded a few times. The chain recombines TRBV12-3 or TRBV12-4 with TRBJ1-2; TRBD1 matches 8 bases. CDR3 size: 16 residues. After removal of 7 bases from V and 2 bases from J, the junction contained 12 bases not matched to a gene. The CDR3: CASIGTGLIDNYGYTF. CDR3 nucleotides: TGTGCCAGCATCGGGACAGGCCTCATTGACAACTATGGCTACACCTTC.

The DNA for the CDR3 is TGTGCCAGCAGCCAATTAACACAGGGGGCTTCCTACAATGAGCAGTTCTTC. This encodes CASSQLTQGASYNEQFF. This chain connects TRBV14 to TRBJ2-1; TRBD1 agrees at 9 bases. The J segment lost 1 base and the V segment lost 2 bases, leaving 6 bases of the junction unmatched. CDR1 is SGHDN and CDR2 is FVKESK in the germline V gene. This CDR3 region has 17 residues. The whole variable domain, remainder taken from reference TRBV14 and TRBJ2-1, is EAGVTQFPSHSVIEKGQTVTLRCDPISGHDNLYWYRRVMGKEIKFLLHFVKESKQDESGMPNNRFLAERTGGTYSTLKVQPAELEDSGVYFCASSQLTQGASYNEQFFGPGTRLTVL.

In this sample, this clonotype turned up a few times. This chain links TRBV12-3 or TRBV12-4 with TRBJ1-2; D ambiguous. The CDR3 contains 15 residues. The DNA for the CDR3 is TGTGACGTCCCCTACCCCACTGGGACTAACTATGGCTACACCTTC. This codes for CDVPYPTGTNYGYTF.

V gene TRBV6-6 combines with J gene TRBJ2-1; D is undetermined. From germline, CDR1 is MNHNY and CDR2 SVGAGI (reference sequence). The germline V and J ends were trimmed by 6 bases and 8 bases, with 14 bases remaining between them. This CDR3 has 13 amino acids. The CDR3, as DNA: TGTGCCAGCAGACCCCGCCCTGGACATGAGCAGTTCTTC. It encodes CASRPRPGHEQFF.

The chain links TRBV29-1 to TRBJ1-2; the D gene is possibly TRBD1 (6 bases). CDR3 length: 13 residues. Germline CDR1 SQVTM, CDR2 ANQGSEA. V shed 7 bases and J shed 8 bases, with 20 bases lying between them. As DNA, the CDR3 is TGCAGCGCCGGGACACCGCTACGGGGAGGCTACACCTTC. The encoded protein is CSAGTPLRGGYTF. Based on the CDR3 plus reference TRBV29-1 and TRBJ1-2, the full variable domain is SAVISQKPSRDICQRGTSLTIQCQVDSQVTMMFWYRQQPGQSLTLIATANQGSEATYESGFVIDKFPISRPNLTFSTLTVSNMSPEDSSIYLCSAGTPLRGGYTFGSGTRLTVV.

The CDR3 DNA reads as TGCAGTGCTAGAGATGACAGGGTTTACGAGCAGTACTTC. Translated, it gives CSARDDRVYEQYF. V gene TRBV20-1 combines with J gene TRBJ2-7; 7 nucleotides line up with TRBD1. The V gene end was trimmed by 0 bases and the J gene end by 4 bases; junction bases not matched to a gene: 3. This CDR3 region has 13 residues. Germline V gene lookup returns CDR1 DFQATT and CDR2 SNEGSKA (reference sequence).

The chain couples TRBV5-1 to TRBJ2-5; D not certain. Germline V gene sequence: CDR1 SGHRS, CDR2 YFSETQ. This CDR3 region has 15 residues. The V end lost 3 bases, the J end lost 1 base, and 13 bases lay between the germline ends. The CDR3 protein is CASSSTAAGQETQYF. CDR3 in DNA: TGCGCCAGCAGCTCTACCGCAGCCGGCCAAGAGACCCAGTACTTC.

This clonotype was counted many times. J is TRBJ1-2 and V is TRBV5-1; no definite D call. Looked up from germline, CDR1 is SGHRS and CDR2 is YFSETQ. This CDR3 contains 13 residues. V was trimmed by 0 bases and J by 8 bases, leaving 11 bases between them. The CDR3 DNA sequence: TGCGCCAGCAGCTTGGGGGCCGGGAAGGGCTACACCTTC. It encodes CASSLGAGKGYTF.

The J gene is TRBJ2-3, the V gene TRBV27; D perhaps matches TRBD2 (6 bases). From germline, CDR1 is MNHEY and CDR2 SMNVEV (reference sequence). This CDR3 is 15 amino acids long. Trimming took 8 bases from V and 2 from J, leaving 17 bases between them. The CDR3 reads CASSVAGPPTDTQYF. Written as DNA, the CDR3 is TGTGCCAGCTCCGTCGCGGGACCCCCCACAGATACGCAGTATTTT.

The chain links TRBV6-2 or TRBV6-3 to TRBJ2-1; D is tentatively TRBD1 or TRBD2 (5 bases each). The CDR3 has 15 residues. Germline V gene data show CDR1 as MNHEY and CDR2 as SVGEGT. The V end was cut by 5 bases, the J end by 10 bases, with 21 bases between. CDR3 in DNA: TGTGCCAGCAGTGGGGGAGCGGAGACCTTAGGGGAGCAGTTCTTC. It is translated as CASSGGAETLGEQFF.

V gene TRBV7-9 combines with J gene TRBJ2-3, with D perhaps TRBD1 (6 bases). Germline CDR1 SEHNR, CDR2 FQNEAQ (reference sequence). CDR3 size: 14 residues. The ends were cut back, 2 bases at V and 4 bases at J, with 10 bases in the middle. For the CDR3, the DNA is TGTGCCAGCAGCTTACAGGGGCAATCAGATACGCAGTATTTT. Protein product: CASSLQGQSDTQYF.

The rearrangement uses TRBV4-1 and TRBJ1-2; 7 positions agree with TRBD1. The CDR3 spans 12 residues. After removal of 10 bases from V and 5 bases from J, the junction contained 7 bases not matched to a gene. Germline CDR1 is MGHRA and CDR2 is YSYEKL. CDR3 in amino acids: CANGNRGYGYTF. The CDR3 DNA reads TGCGCCAACGGAAACAGGGGTTATGGCTACACCTTC.

V gene TRBV7-2 combines with J gene TRBJ2-3; 7 nucleotides line up with TRBD2. Germline assignment: CDR1 SGHTA and CDR2 FQGNSA. The CDR3 consists of 18 residues. The ends lost 5 bases at V and 0 bases at J; junction bases unmatched: 14. The CDR3 region is CASSPGLVGASSTDTQYF. In DNA, the CDR3 is TGTGCCAGCAGCCCCGGACTAGTGGGAGCCTCTAGCACAGATACGCAGTATTTT.